These T cell receptor beta chains were read from a single sample in a study of Ad26.COV2.S vaccination and SARS-CoV-2 variants. Sequenced by immunoSEQ multiplex PCR; TCRdb stores in-frame clones only, minus some. The sample includes about 400,000 clones, roughly 90% of them seen just once. The specimen comprised peripheral blood, sampled in a trial of Ad26.COV2.S vaccine versus placebo. The receptors here all came from a person between 18 and 65 years old who received the Ad26.COV2.S COVID-19 vaccine or a placebo. Each CDR3 is given with its conserved first and last residue. A D gene is named only where the DNA matches it firmly.

V: TRBV24-1
J: TRBJ1-5
D: .
CDR3: CATSDSTDIASQPQHF

V: TRBV28
J: TRBJ2-5
D: TRBD2
CDR3: CASSTLDLAGWETQYF

V: TRBV7-9
J: TRBJ1-6
D: TRBD1
CDR3: CASSLVTARGLDSPLHF

V: TRBV2
J: TRBJ2-6
D: .
CDR3: CASPRGGGRWPGANVLTF

V: TRBV14
J: TRBJ2-2
D: .
CDR3: CASSQGALGELFF

V: TRBV7-2
J: TRBJ2-3
D: TRBD2
CDR3: CASTRAGGRTDTQYF

V: TRBV5-4
J: TRBJ2-7
D: .
CDR3: CASSLGTPYEQYF

V: TRBV5-1
J: TRBJ1-2
D: .
CDR3: CASSSPEEFYGYTF

V: TRBV4-3
J: TRBJ2-5
D: .
CDR3: CASSQYLQGQETQYF

V: TRBV7-6
J: TRBJ2-7
D: .
CDR3: CASSLGEDSYEQYF

V: TRBV28
J: TRBJ1-1
D: .
CDR3: CASSLSRTGTEAFF

V: TRBV28
J: TRBJ1-1
D: TRBD1
CDR3: CASRPQGVRQNTEAFF

V: TRBV2
J: TRBJ2-5
D: TRBD2
CDR3: CASGTSWETQYF

V: TRBV6-5
J: TRBJ1-1
D: .
CDR3: CASSYKGTQNTEAFF

V: TRBV19
J: TRBJ2-3
D: .
CDR3: CASSRGGTGDTDTQYF

V: TRBV11-2
J: TRBJ1-2
D: .
CDR3: CASSLDRTAFYGYTF

V: TRBV6-6
J: TRBJ1-3
D: .
CDR3: CASATVSGNTIYF

V: TRBV7-2
J: TRBJ2-5
D: TRBD2
CDR3: CASSFSGGAGETQYF

V: TRBV4-1
J: TRBJ1-2
D: .
CDR3: CASSQVIGYGYTF

V: TRBV5-5
J: TRBJ1-4
D: TRBD1
CDR3: CASSLRDRGIRNEKLFF

V: TRBV30
J: TRBJ2-3
D: TRBD2
CDR3: CAWSVLTGGTQYF

V: TRBV7-3
J: TRBJ2-3
D: .
CDR3: CASSLVGTESDTQYF

V: TRBV6-5
J: TRBJ1-2
D: .
CDR3: CASSLRSTGNYGYTF

V: TRBV11-3
J: TRBJ2-3
D: .
CDR3: CASSPGQSYPDTQYF

V: TRBV5-4
J: TRBJ2-7
D: TRBD1
CDR3: CASSSPGQAYEQYF

V: TRBV27
J: TRBJ1-6
D: TRBD1
CDR3: CASSLGQGYNSPLHF

V: TRBV11-2
J: TRBJ2-5
D: .
CDR3: CASSFEDSWTKYF

V: TRBV7-2
J: TRBJ2-7
D: TRBD2
CDR3: CASSSFRGRLAQSYEQYF

V: TRBV4-3
J: TRBJ2-7
D: .
CDR3: CASSQEVQSYEQYF

V: TRBV19
J: TRBJ2-7
D: .
CDR3: CASSTLRDGLYEQYF

V: TRBV6-5
J: TRBJ1-1
D: .
CDR3: CASRYFDSGNTEAFF

V: TRBV28
J: TRBJ1-5
D: .
CDR3: CASRLQSPENSNQPQHF

V: TRBV7-8
J: TRBJ1-2
D: .
CDR3: CASSLPGTPKTF

V: TRBV19
J: TRBJ1-1
D: TRBD1
CDR3: CASSTTGDTEAFF

V: TRBV9
J: TRBJ1-2
D: .
CDR3: CASSDQGRGGYTF

V: TRBV7-2
J: TRBJ1-2
D: .
CDR3: CASSAVGGQYYGYTF

V: TRBV18
J: TRBJ2-2
D: .
CDR3: CASSPPADWQGGELFF

V: TRBV7-9
J: TRBJ2-7
D: .
CDR3: CASSSRDNEQYF

V: TRBV27
J: TRBJ2-3
D: TRBD2
CDR3: CASSLGEGSDTQYF

V: TRBV10-3
J: TRBJ1-1
D: .
CDR3: CAIRGTENTEAFF

V: TRBV30
J: TRBJ2-3
D: TRBD2
CDR3: CAWGRLAASTDTQYF

V: TRBV27
J: TRBJ2-7
D: TRBD1
CDR3: CASRTTGTGFYEQYF

V: TRBV6-5
J: TRBJ2-1
D: .
CDR3: CASSWGRNNEQFF

V: TRBV4-1
J: TRBJ1-2
D: .
CDR3: CASSQDSPGGGPYGYTF

V: TRBV19
J: TRBJ1-5
D: TRBD1
CDR3: CASSGQHNQPQHF

V: TRBV27
J: TRBJ2-7
D: TRBD1
CDR3: CASRYRGLGAYEQYF

V: TRBV4-1
J: TRBJ1-5
D: TRBD1
CDR3: CASSQDRTGGPGNQPQHF

V: TRBV7-9
J: TRBJ2-5
D: .
CDR3: CASSPPYTETQYF

V: TRBV19
J: TRBJ1-1
D: TRBD1
CDR3: CASTSTGVEAFF

V: TRBV5-1
J: TRBJ1-3
D: .
CDR3: CASSLSGYGNTIYF

V: TRBV9
J: TRBJ1-4
D: .
CDR3: CASSVGAGEGEKLFF